Given below is one T cell receptor (beta chain) in context. Germline V gives CDR1 SNHLY, CDR2 FYNNEI. This CDR3 spans 12 amino acids. For each CDR3 protein, TCRdb gives one entry from its re-call of the 5' RACE reads, without DNA. The sample spans 300,000 to 450,000 distinct CDR3 sequences; the ten largest clones claim 2.5% to 3%. This entry belongs to a study of monozygotic twins with inflammatory bowel disease. This chain uses TRBV2 with TRBJ2-6. The TCR originated in a human donor with ulcerative colitis or Crohn's disease, or a healthy co-twin of an affected twin (not recorded which). The sample comprised blood. CDR3 in amino acids: CASRLILRVLTF.